This T cell receptor (beta chain) was sequenced during a study of cytotoxic CD8 clonotypes in ibrutinib-treated CLL. Regarding the study as a whole: Treatment saw public clonotypes, which were uncommon, either contract or stay stable.

A remark on this clone: Its cognate antigen is unknown.

V gave up 6 bases and J gave up 1 base, with 14 bases separating them. The CDR3 runs 15 residues. The germline CDR1 and CDR2 sequences are SEHNR and FQNEAQ (reference sequence). Measured with immunoSEQ multiplex PCR; TCRdb has only the in-frame clones, and not every one. The sample lists about 56,000 clones; over 55% were seen once. The sequence derives from a human donor with chronic lymphocytic leukemia. The chain is built from TRBV7-9 and TRBJ2-3; D possibly corresponds to TRBD2 (5 bases). The sample was PBMCs, taken after 24 months of ibrutinib treatment. In nucleotides, the CDR3 is TGTGCCAGCAGTGTTGAGGGAAGGGGCACAGATACGCAGTATTTT. Its translation: CASSVEGRGTDTQYF.